The 10 T cell receptor beta chains listed next were all sequenced from one sample in a study of blood T cell repertoires in COVID-19 (TCRdb year 2020). Library preparation used the immunoSEQ multiplex PCR assay. The clones in this table, taken by TCRdb from immuneACCESS, are in-frame only. Not every clone is retained; where verified, under half of the shortfall comes from an unresolved V gene, and the cause of the rest is unknown. For this sample there are approximately 62,000 clones; 81% appear just once. Jointly, the top ten make up 15% of the sample. The sample consisted of peripheral blood. The receptors derive from an elderly man with acute or convalescent COVID-19.

The chain is built from TRBV9 and TRBJ1-5, with D unresolved. The ends were cut back, 0 bases at V and 5 bases at J, with 6 bases in the middle. The CDR3 is 13 amino acids. Looked up from germline, CDR1 is SGDLS and CDR2 is YYNGEE. This CDR3 reads CASSVASDQPQHF. CDR3 DNA sequence: TGTGCCAGCAGCGTAGCCTCTGATCAGCCCCAGCATTTT.

The rearrangement joins TRBV5-6 to TRBJ1-1; D uncertain. The ends were cut back, 0 bases at V and 11 bases at J, with 11 bases in the middle. This CDR3 has 12 residues. Germline V gene data show CDR1 as SGHDT and CDR2 as YYEEEE. The CDR3 DNA reads as TGTGCCAGCAGCTTGGGAGGTCTCTCCGCTTTCTTT. Translation gives CASSLGGLSAFF.

V and J are TRBV2 and TRBJ1-4; D may be TRBD1 (5 bases). CDR3 length equals 15 residues. Germline V gives CDR1 SNHLY, CDR2 FYNNEI. Trimming pared 10 bases from V and 0 bases from J, leaving 15 bases between. The CDR3 coding sequence is TGTGCCACCCAGACAGCTGATGCAACTAATGAAAAACTGTTTTTT. Translated, it gives CATQTADATNEKLFF.

The chain recombines TRBV5-4 with TRBJ1-2, with D tentatively TRBD1 (5 bases). The germline V gene encodes CDR1 SGHNT and CDR2 YYREEE (reference sequence). The germline V and J ends were trimmed by 4 bases and 4 bases, with 11 bases remaining between them. The CDR3 has 13 residues. The CDR3 coding sequence is TGTGCCAGCAGCCCTCAGGGCTCCTATGGCTACACCTTC. It translates to CASSPQGSYGYTF.

The CDR3 coding sequence is TGTGCCAGTAGTATAGGACAGGCCCCGTCCCAGCATTTT. Translated, it gives CASSIGQAPSQHF. This sequence joins TRBV19 and TRBJ1-5; maybe TRBD1 (6 bases). CDR1 is LNHDA and CDR2 is SQIVND in the germline V gene (reference sequence). The CDR3 length is 13 residues. Trimming pared 1 base from V and 11 bases from J, leaving 12 bases between.

The chain employs TRBV5-1 and TRBJ2-1; 10 bases map to TRBD1. CDR3 size: 15 residues. CDR1 SGHRS and CDR2 YFSETQ come from the germline V gene. The V and J ends lost 4 bases and 5 bases, in that order; junction bases with no gene match: 6. The CDR3, as DNA: TGCGCCAGCAGCAACCGGGACAGGGGACACAATGAGCAGTTCTTC. Protein: CASSNRDRGHNEQFF. Together with reference TRBV5-1 and TRBJ2-1, the CDR3 gives the full variable domain: KAGVTQTPRYLIKTRGQQVTLSCSPISGHRSVSWYQQTPGQGLQFLFEYFSETQRNKGNFPGRFSGRQFSNSRSEMNVSTLELGDSALYLCASSNRDRGHNEQFFGPGTRLTVL.

The chain joins TRBV11-3 to TRBJ2-7; 9 nucleotides agree with TRBD1. The CDR3 has 15 amino acids. V trimming: 3 bases; J trimming: 2 bases; junction bases outside the gene matches: 5. Germline V gene sequence: CDR1 SGHNT, CDR2 YENEEA. CDR3 region: CASSFSGQGTYEQYF. The CDR3 bases are TGTGCCAGCAGCTTTTCGGGACAGGGAACCTACGAGCAGTACTTC.

This clone was counted only a few times. The V and J genes are TRBV3-1 (or the pseudogene TRBV3-2) and TRBJ2-3; 7 positions agree with TRBD2. CDR3 length: 13 residues. From germline, CDR1 is LGHDT and CDR2 YNNKEL (reference sequence). Trimming took 4 bases from V and 5 from J; bases not matched to a gene: 3. The CDR3 loop is CASSLGLVDTQYF. The CDR3 DNA sequence: TGTGCCAGCAGCCTAGGACTAGTAGATACGCAGTATTTT.

The genes are TRBV10-3 and TRBJ2-3, with D maybe TRBD2 (7 bases). Germline V lookup: CDR1 ENHRY, CDR2 SYGVKD. CDR3 length: 19 residues. With 0 bases removed from V and 4 bases from J, the gap between germline ends came to 23 bases. The CDR3 sequence is CAISESSGGGRGMADTQYF. In DNA form, the CDR3 reads TGTGCCATCAGTGAGTCGAGTGGCGGGGGCAGGGGTATGGCAGATACGCAGTATTTT.

The chain couples TRBV11-2 to TRBJ2-7; weak D call: TRBD2 (6 bases). This CDR3 comprises 14 residues. The germline V gene encodes CDR1 SGHAT and CDR2 FQNNGV. V lost 1 base to trimming and J lost 10 bases, with 17 bases between them. CDR3 sequence reads: CASSLVRGGEHQYF. The CDR3 nucleotides are TGTGCCAGCAGCTTAGTAAGGGGCGGGGAGCATCAGTACTTC.